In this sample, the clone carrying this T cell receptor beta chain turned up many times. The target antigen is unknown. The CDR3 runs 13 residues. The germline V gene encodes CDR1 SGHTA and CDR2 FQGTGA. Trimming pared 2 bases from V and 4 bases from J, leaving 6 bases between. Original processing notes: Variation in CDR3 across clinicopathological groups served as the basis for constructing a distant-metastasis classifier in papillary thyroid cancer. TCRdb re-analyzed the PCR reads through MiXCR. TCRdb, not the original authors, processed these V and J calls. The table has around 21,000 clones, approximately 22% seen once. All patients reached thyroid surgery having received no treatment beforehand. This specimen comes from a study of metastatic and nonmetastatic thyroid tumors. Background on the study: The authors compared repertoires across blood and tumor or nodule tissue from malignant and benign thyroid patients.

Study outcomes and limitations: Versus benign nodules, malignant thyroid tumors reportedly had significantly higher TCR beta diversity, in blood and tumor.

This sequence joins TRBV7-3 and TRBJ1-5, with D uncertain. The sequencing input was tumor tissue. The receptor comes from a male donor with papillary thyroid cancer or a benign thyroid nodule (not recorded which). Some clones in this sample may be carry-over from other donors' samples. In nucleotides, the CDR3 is TGTGCCAGCAGCTTACAGGCAAATCAGCCCCAGCATTTT. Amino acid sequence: CASSLQANQPQHF.